Following are 22 T cell receptor beta chains from one sample sequenced in a study of CXCR3-negative and CXCR3-positive naive CD8 T cells (dated by TCRdb to the late 2010s). General conclusions and limits of the study: TRB CDR3s from CXCR3-positive naive cells showed higher hydrophobicity (lower Kidera factor 4), lower energy, and higher strength and volume indices than CXCR3-negative naive cells.

The reads were generated on a NextSeq 550. The Human TCR Profiling Kit (MiLaboratory) was used to make UMI-labeled 5' RACE TRB cDNA libraries. The reads, reprocessed by TCRdb, yield one row per CDR3 protein sequence and no DNA. The sample table includes about 50,000 distinct CDR3 sequences. The ten largest clones represent approximately 0.56% of the sample. Antigens for these TCRs are unknown. Sequencing was performed on naive CXCR3+ CD8+ T cells from blood. Sample cell subset or site, as interpreted from the label and publication: CD45RO-CCR7+CD27+CD95- naive CD8+ T cells expressing CXCR3 (TNR3+). The receptors come from a human donor in good health. Some clones in this sample may be carry-over from other donors' samples.

The chain joins TRBV5-6 to TRBJ1-4. Germline CDR1 SGHDT, CDR2 YYEEEE. The CDR3 spans 13 residues. The CDR3 protein is CASSPPGGRKLFF. Full variable domain (remainder filled in from reference TRBV5-6 and TRBJ1-4): DAGVTQSPTHLIKTRGQQVTLRCSPKSGHDTVSWYQQALGQGPQFIFQYYEEEERQRGNFPDRFSGHQFPNYSSELNVNALLLGDSALYLCASSPPGGRKLFFGSGTQLSVL.

This chain connects TRBV13 to TRBJ2-7; the D call of TRBD2 rests on TCRdb alone, since no DNA is present to check it. The CDR3 length is 16 residues. Germline CDR1 and CDR2: PRHDT and FYEKMQ (reference sequence). CDR3 region: CASSSGLAGILYEQYF. Looking up the rest from reference TRBV13 and TRBJ2-7 gives the full variable domain: AAGVIQSPRHLIKEKRETATLKCYPIPRHDTVYWYQQGPGQDPQFLISFYEKMQSDKGSIPDRFSAQQFSDYHSELNMSSLELGDSALYFCASSSGLAGILYEQYFGPGTRLTVT.

This chain links TRBV7-2 with TRBJ2-3; the TCRdb D gene call, TRBD1, has no DNA to confirm it. The germline V gene has CDR1 SGHTA and CDR2 FQGNSA. CDR3 length: 16 amino acids. This CDR3 reads CASSSRQVLVPDTQYF.

V gene TRBV27 combines with J gene TRBJ2-1; TCRdb returns TRBD2, unconfirmable since there is no DNA. The CDR3 contains 17 residues. CDR1 is MNHEY, CDR2 SMNVEV, per germline (reference sequence). CDR3: CASSPSRAGGNIDEQFF.

The V gene is TRBV7-9, the J gene TRBJ2-3; TCRdb indicates TRBD2, and absent DNA this call remains unverified. The CDR3 covers 12 residues. Germline CDR1 reads SEHNR; CDR2 reads FQNEAQ (reference sequence). The CDR3 sequence is CASSPSADTQYF.

CDR3 loop: CASSYPRDRGLSYNEQFF. This sequence joins TRBV6-2 or TRBV6-3 and TRBJ2-1; no DNA is available, so the TRBD1 call from TCRdb remains unchecked. This CDR3 has 18 amino acids. The germline V gene encodes CDR1 MNHEY and CDR2 SVGEGT.

The J gene is TRBJ1-2, the V gene TRBV7-9; TCRdb indicates TRBD1, and absent DNA this call remains unverified. This CDR3 has 13 amino acids. Per germline, CDR1 SEHNR and CDR2 FQNEAQ (reference sequence). This CDR3 reads CASGTGTGDGYTF.

The chain couples TRBV20-1 to TRBJ1-2; TCRdb calls TRBD1, which cannot be checked without DNA. Germline values: CDR1 DFQATT, CDR2 SNEGSKA (reference sequence). The CDR3 is 13 residues long. The CDR3 here is CSARGRDGYGYTF.

V usage is TRBV14 and J usage is TRBJ2-7; TCRdb reports TRBD1, a call that lacks DNA to check it against. Per germline, CDR1 SGHDN and CDR2 FVKESK. The CDR3 is 14 amino acids. CDR3 residues: CASSHQGVGYEQYF. Supplemented by reference TRBV14 and TRBJ2-7, the full variable domain reads EAGVTQFPSHSVIEKGQTVTLRCDPISGHDNLYWYRRVMGKEIKFLLHFVKESKQDESGMPNNRFLAERTGGTYSTLKVQPAELEDSGVYFCASSHQGVGYEQYFGPGTRLTVT.

The chain is built from TRBV11-2 and TRBJ1-6; without DNA, the TCRdb call of TRBD1 cannot be checked. This CDR3 has 15 residues. CDR1 is SGHAT and CDR2 is FQNNGV in the germline V gene. This CDR3 reads CASSLEWGSNSPLHF.

The V and J genes are TRBV11-2 and TRBJ2-1; no DNA is available, so the TRBD2 call from TCRdb remains unchecked. CDR1 is SGHAT and CDR2 is FQNNGV in the germline V gene. The length of the CDR3 is 14 residues. The CDR3 protein is CASRGGGSYNEQFF.

The rearrangement joins TRBV14 to TRBJ2-7; TCRdb indicates TRBD2, and absent DNA this call remains unverified. Looked up from germline, CDR1 is SGHDN and CDR2 is FVKESK. The CDR3 has 14 residues. CDR3 sequence: CASSPLGRENRWYF.

The CDR3 sequence is CVSVGRRYEKLFF. The genes are TRBV28 and TRBJ1-4. CDR1 and CDR2 from the germline V gene are MDHEN and SYDVKM. This CDR3 spans 13 amino acids.

The V and J genes are TRBV27 and TRBJ1-5; TCRdb calls TRBD1, which cannot be checked without DNA. CDR3 length equals 14 residues. Germline CDR1 MNHEY, CDR2 SMNVEV (reference sequence). The CDR3 sequence is CASSSGQANQPQHF.

The chain carries TRBV14 and TRBJ2-7; no DNA is available, so the TRBD2 call from TCRdb remains unchecked. The CDR3 loop spans 14 amino acids. Germline-derived CDR1 and CDR2 are SGHDN and FVKESK. The CDR3 loop reads CASSPGLAAYEQYF.

V and J are TRBV6-2 or TRBV6-3 and TRBJ2-7. The germline V gene has CDR1 MNHEY and CDR2 SVGEGT. The CDR3 loop spans 14 amino acids. This CDR3 reads CASSRSSDYYEQYF.

J is TRBJ2-7 and V is TRBV2. The germline V gene encodes CDR1 SNHLY and CDR2 FYNNEI. The CDR3 length is 12 residues. CDR3 protein: CASDGSSYEQYF.

V and J are TRBV29-1 and TRBJ1-5; TCRdb gives TRBD1 as the D gene, but with no DNA this cannot be confirmed. The germline gives CDR1 SQVTM, CDR2 ANQGSEA. This CDR3 has 12 amino acids. The chain's CDR3 is CSVRTGGQPQHF.

This rearrangement joins TRBV4-3 to TRBJ2-1. CDR1 LGHNA and CDR2 YSLEER come from the germline V gene. The CDR3 contains 13 residues. The CDR3 spells CASSQGIVLEQFF.

The J gene is TRBJ2-1, the V gene TRBV9. The CDR3 covers 16 residues. Germline V gene data show CDR1 as SGDLS and CDR2 as YYNGEE. The CDR3: CASSDSGVSSYNEQFF.

This chain joins TRBV12-3 or TRBV12-4 and TRBJ1-1; TCRdb gives TRBD1 as the D gene, but with no DNA this cannot be confirmed. The CDR3 contains 14 residues. CDR3 residues: CASSYSTGRTEAFF.

This chain connects TRBV20-1 to TRBJ2-5; TCRdb picks TRBD1, but there is no DNA to check that call. There are 15 residues in the CDR3. Per germline, CDR1 DFQATT and CDR2 SNEGSKA (reference sequence). CDR3 sequence reads: CSAGAVSGAWETQYF.